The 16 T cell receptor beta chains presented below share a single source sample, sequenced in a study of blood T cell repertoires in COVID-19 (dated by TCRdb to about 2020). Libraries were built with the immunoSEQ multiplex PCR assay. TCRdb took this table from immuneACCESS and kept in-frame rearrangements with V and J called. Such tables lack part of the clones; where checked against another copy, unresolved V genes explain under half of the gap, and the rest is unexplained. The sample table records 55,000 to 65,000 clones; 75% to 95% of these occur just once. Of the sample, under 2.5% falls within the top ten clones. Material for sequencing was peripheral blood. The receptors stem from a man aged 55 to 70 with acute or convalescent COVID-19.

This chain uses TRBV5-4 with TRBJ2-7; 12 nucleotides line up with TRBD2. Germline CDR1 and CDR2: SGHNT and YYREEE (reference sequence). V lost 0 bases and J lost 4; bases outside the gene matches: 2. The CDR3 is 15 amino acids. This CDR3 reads CASSLDLAGGYEQYF. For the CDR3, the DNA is TGTGCCAGCAGCTTGGATCTAGCGGGAGGGTACGAGCAGTACTTC.

The CDR3 region has the DNA TGTGCCAGCAGCTCCGCTGGGGAGAGAGAAGAGCAGTTCTTC. Encoded protein: CASSSAGEREEQFF. The genes are TRBV7-8 and TRBJ2-1; D is perhaps TRBD2 (5 bases). The CDR3 totals 14 residues. Trimming removed 4 bases at V and 10 bases at J, with 17 bases between. From germline, CDR1 is SGHVS and CDR2 FQNEAQ. Full variable domain (remainder filled in from reference TRBV7-8 and TRBJ2-1): GAGVSQSPRYKVAKRGQDVALRCDPISGHVSLFWYQQALGQGPEFLTYFQNEAQLDKSGLPSDRFFAERPEGSVSTLKIQRTQQEDSAVYLCASSSAGEREEQFFGPGTRLTVL.

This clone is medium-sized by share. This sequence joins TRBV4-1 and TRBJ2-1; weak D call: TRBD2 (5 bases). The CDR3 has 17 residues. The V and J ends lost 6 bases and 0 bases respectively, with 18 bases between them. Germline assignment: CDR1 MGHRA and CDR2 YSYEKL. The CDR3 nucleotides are TGCGCCAGCAGTCGAGAACCGGGATCCCACTCCTACAATGAGCAGTTCTTC. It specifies CASSREPGSHSYNEQFF.

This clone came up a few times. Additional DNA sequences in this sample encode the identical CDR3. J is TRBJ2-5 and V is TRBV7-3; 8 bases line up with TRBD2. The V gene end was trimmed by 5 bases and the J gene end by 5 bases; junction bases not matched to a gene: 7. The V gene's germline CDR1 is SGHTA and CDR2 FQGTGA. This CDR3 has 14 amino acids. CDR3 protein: CASSPSGRGETQYF. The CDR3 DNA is TGTGCCAGCAGCCCGTCCGGGAGGGGCGAGACCCAGTACTTC.

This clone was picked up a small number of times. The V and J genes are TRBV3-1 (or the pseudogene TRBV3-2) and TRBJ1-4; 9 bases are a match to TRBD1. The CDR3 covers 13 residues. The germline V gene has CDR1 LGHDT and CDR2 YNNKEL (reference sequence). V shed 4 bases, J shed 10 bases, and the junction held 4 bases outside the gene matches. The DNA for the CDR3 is TGTGCCAGCAGCCCGCCGGACAGGGGAAAACTGTTTTTT. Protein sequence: CASSPPDRGKLFF.

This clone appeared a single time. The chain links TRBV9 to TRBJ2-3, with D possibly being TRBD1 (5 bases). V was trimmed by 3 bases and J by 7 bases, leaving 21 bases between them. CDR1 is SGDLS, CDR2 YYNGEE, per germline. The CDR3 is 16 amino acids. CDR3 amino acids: CASSAPGARTLNTQYF. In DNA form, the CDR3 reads TGTGCCAGCAGCGCCCCTGGGGCGAGGACCTTGAATACGCAGTATTTT.

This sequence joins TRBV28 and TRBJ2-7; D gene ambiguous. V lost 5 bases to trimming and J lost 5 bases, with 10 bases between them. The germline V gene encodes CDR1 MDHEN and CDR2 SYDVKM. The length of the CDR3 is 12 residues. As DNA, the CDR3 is TGTGCCAGCAGTCCCACGGTGCACGAGCAGTACTTC. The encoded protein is CASSPTVHEQYF.

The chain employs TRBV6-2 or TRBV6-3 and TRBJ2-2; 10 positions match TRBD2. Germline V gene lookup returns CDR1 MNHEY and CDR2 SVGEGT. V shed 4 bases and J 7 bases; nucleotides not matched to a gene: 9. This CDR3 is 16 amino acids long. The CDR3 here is CASSSDQAGGHGELFF. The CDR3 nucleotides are TGTGCCAGCAGTTCTGACCAAGCGGGAGGGCACGGGGAGCTGTTTTTT.

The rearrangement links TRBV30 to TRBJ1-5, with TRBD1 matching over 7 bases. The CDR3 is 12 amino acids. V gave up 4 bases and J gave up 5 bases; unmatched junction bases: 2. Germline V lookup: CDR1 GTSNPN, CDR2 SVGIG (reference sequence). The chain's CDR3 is CAWTTGDQPQHF. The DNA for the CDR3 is TGTGCCTGGACCACAGGGGATCAGCCCCAGCATTTT.

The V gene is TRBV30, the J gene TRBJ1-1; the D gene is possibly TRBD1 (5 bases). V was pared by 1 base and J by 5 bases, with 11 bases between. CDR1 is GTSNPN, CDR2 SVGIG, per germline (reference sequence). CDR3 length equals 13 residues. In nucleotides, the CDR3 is TGTGCCTGGAGTGGGTCTAGGGGTACTGAAGCTTTCTTT. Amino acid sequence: CAWSGSRGTEAFF.

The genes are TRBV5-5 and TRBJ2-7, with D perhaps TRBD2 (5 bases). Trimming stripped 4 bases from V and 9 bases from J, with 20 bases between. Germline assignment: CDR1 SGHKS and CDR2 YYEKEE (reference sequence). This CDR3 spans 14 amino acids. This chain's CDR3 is CASSPPGALAGQYF. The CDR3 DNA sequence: TGTGCCAGCAGCCCCCCGGGCGCCCTAGCCGGGCAGTACTTC.

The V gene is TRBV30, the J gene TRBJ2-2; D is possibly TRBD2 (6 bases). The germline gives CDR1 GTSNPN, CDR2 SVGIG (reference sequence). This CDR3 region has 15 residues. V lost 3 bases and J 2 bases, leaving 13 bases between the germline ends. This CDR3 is CAWRYPGLNTGELFF. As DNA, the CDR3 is TGTGCCTGGAGATACCCGGGACTCAACACCGGGGAGCTGTTTTTT.

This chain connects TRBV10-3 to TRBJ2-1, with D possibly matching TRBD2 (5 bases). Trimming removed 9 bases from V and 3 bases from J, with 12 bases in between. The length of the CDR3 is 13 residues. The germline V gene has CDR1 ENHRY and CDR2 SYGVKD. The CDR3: CAIARSGYNEQFF. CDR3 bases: TGTGCCATAGCGAGAAGCGGCTACAATGAGCAGTTCTTC.

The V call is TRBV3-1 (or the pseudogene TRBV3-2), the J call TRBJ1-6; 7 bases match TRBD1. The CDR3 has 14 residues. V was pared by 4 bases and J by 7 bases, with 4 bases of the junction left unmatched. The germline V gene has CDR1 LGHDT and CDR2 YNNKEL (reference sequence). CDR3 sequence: CASSPRTGNSPLHF. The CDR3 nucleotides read TGTGCCAGCAGCCCCCGGACAGGCAATTCACCCCTCCACTTT.

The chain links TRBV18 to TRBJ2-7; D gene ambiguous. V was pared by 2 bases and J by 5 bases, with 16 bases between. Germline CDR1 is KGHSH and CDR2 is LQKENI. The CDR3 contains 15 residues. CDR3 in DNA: TGTGCCAGCTCACCAGAATCAGGTCTGGTGGACGAGCAGTACTTC. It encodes CASSPESGLVDEQYF.

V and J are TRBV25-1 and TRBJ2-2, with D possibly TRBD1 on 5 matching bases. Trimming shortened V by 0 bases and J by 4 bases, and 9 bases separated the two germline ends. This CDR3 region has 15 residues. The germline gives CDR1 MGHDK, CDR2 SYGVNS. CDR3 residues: CASSEYTGATGELFF. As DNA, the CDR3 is TGTGCCAGCAGTGAATATACAGGCGCCACCGGGGAGCTGTTTTTT. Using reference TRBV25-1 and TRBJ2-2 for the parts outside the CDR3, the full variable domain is EADIYQTPRYLVIGTGKKITLECSQTMGHDKMYWYQQDPGMELHLIHYSYGVNSTEKGDLSSESTVSRIRTEHFPLTLESARPSHTSQYLCASSEYTGATGELFFGEGSRLTVL.